These 25 T cell receptor beta chains came from one sample sequenced in a study of blood T cell repertoires in COVID-19. Profiling relied on immunoSEQ multiplex PCR, and the TCRdb table lists in-frame clones only, not all of them. This table has 110,000 or so clones, approximately 82% appearing once. The sequenced material came from peripheral blood. These receptors originate from a woman of 80 years or more with acute or convalescent COVID-19.

J is TRBJ2-3 and V is TRBV5-6, with a weak D call TRBD2 (5 bases). Germline assignment: CDR1 SGHDT and CDR2 YYEEEE. This CDR3 is built from 17 residues. V was pared by 1 base and J by 0 bases, with 15 bases between. CDR3 region: CASSLRWSGGSTDTQYF. CDR3 sequence (DNA): TGTGCCAGCAGCTTGAGGTGGTCGGGCGGGAGCACAGATACGCAGTATTTT.

V and J are TRBV18 and TRBJ2-7, with D perhaps TRBD1 (7 bases). The V and J ends lost 0 bases and 1 base respectively, with 10 bases between them. This CDR3 spans 15 amino acids. Looked up from germline, CDR1 is KGHSH and CDR2 is LQKENI. CDR3 in DNA: TGTGCCAGCTCACCACCCTCAGGGGGGTCCTACGAGCAGTACTTC. It specifies CASSPPSGGSYEQYF. Variable domain in full (rest from reference TRBV18 and TRBJ2-7): NAGVMQNPRHLVRRRGQEARLRCSPMKGHSHVYWYRQLPEEGLKFMVYLQKENIIDESGMPKERFSAEFPKEGPSILRIQQVVRGDSAAYFCASSPPSGGSYEQYFGPGTRLTVT.

This rearrangement joins TRBV3-1 (or the pseudogene TRBV3-2) to TRBJ1-4; 9 bases line up with TRBD1. Germline CDR1 LGHDT, CDR2 YNNKEL (reference sequence). CDR3 length: 14 amino acids. Trimming took 5 bases from V and 8 from J; bases not matched to a gene: 6. CDR3 residues: CASSWTGVGEKLFF. As DNA, the CDR3 is TGTGCCAGCAGCTGGACAGGGGTAGGGGAAAAACTGTTTTTT.

The rearrangement links TRBV2 to TRBJ2-3, with 11 bases aligning to TRBD2. CDR3 length equals 15 residues. Trimming cost V 4 bases and J 2 bases; bases outside gene matches: 2. Germline V gene data show CDR1 as SNHLY and CDR2 as FYNNEI. This CDR3 is CASSGLAGTTDTQYF. Here the CDR3 DNA reads TGTGCCAGCAGTGGACTAGCGGGGACCACAGATACGCAGTATTTT.

J is TRBJ2-7 and V is TRBV6-6; TRBD2 is a possible D gene (5 bases). The CDR3 runs 13 residues. V shed 2 bases and J shed 3 bases, with 8 bases lying between them. From germline, CDR1 is MNHNY and CDR2 SVGAGI (reference sequence). In DNA form, the CDR3 reads TGTGCCAGCAGTTACCCGGGGTTCTACGAGCAGTACGTC. It is translated as CASSYPGFYEQYV.

This chain joins TRBV6-6 and TRBJ2-3, with TRBD2 identical over 12 bases. V lost 7 bases, J lost 5 bases, and 7 bases stayed unmatched. Germline values: CDR1 MNHNY, CDR2 SVGAGI (reference sequence). This CDR3 has 15 amino acids. The CDR3 coding sequence is TGTGCCAGCACCTTCCTAGCGGGAGGGAGAGATACGCAGTATTTT. It is translated as CASTFLAGGRDTQYF.

The rearrangement uses TRBV6-5 and TRBJ1-4, with 7 bases that match TRBD1. With V trimmed by 6 bases and J by 3 bases, 7 bases remained unmatched. Germline lookup yields CDR1 MNHEY and CDR2 SVGAGI. There are 15 residues in the CDR3. CDR3 amino acids: CASSPSGQPNEKLFF. DNA for the CDR3: TGTGCCAGCAGCCCCTCGGGACAGCCTAATGAAAAACTGTTTTTT.

This chain connects TRBV30 to TRBJ1-3, with D maybe TRBD1 (5 bases). Germline CDR1 reads GTSNPN; CDR2 reads SVGIG (reference sequence). The ends were cut back, 4 bases at V and 0 bases at J, with 13 bases in the middle. This CDR3 contains 15 residues. The CDR3 spells CAWTAQDLSGNTIYF. The CDR3, as DNA: TGTGCCTGGACCGCACAGGATCTCTCTGGAAACACCATATATTTT.

The chain couples TRBV27 to TRBJ1-6; D may be TRBD1 (5 bases). This CDR3 region has 13 residues. Germline V gene sequence: CDR1 MNHEY, CDR2 SMNVEV (reference sequence). Trimming took off 2 bases at V and 14 bases at J, with 13 bases between the two ends. CDR3 region: CASSLAGTSTLHF. In DNA, the CDR3 is TGTGCCAGCAGTTTAGCCGGGACTTCCACCCTCCACTTT.

The table lists this clone with a few counts. V usage is TRBV7-9 and J usage is TRBJ2-1, with 7 nucleotides matching TRBD2. The germline gives CDR1 SEHNR, CDR2 FQNEAQ (reference sequence). V gave up 5 bases and J gave up 7 bases; unmatched junction bases: 8. This CDR3 comprises 14 residues. DNA of the CDR3: TGTGCCAGCAGCGGGAGTTCCGGGGGGAATGAGCAGTTCTTC. Translation: CASSGSSGGNEQFF.

The rearrangement joins TRBV11-3 to TRBJ2-1, with 10 bases lining up with TRBD2. J lost 9 bases, V lost 5 bases, and 10 bases had no gene match. The CDR3 consists of 15 residues. Germline V gene data show CDR1 as SGHNT and CDR2 as YENEEA. CDR3 in DNA: TGTGCCAGCAGCCCACCCTGGGCTAGCGGGGGTGAGCAGTTCTTC. The encoded protein is CASSPPWASGGEQFF.

The CDR3 is CASSLASNEQFF. The CDR3 coding sequence is TGTGCCAGCAGCTTAGCGTCCAATGAGCAGTTCTTC. The J gene is TRBJ2-1, the V gene TRBV28, with a tentative D call TRBD2 (5 bases). The germline V and J ends were trimmed by 6 bases and 6 bases, with 9 bases remaining between them. The CDR3 loop spans 12 amino acids. CDR1 MDHEN and CDR2 SYDVKM come from the germline V gene. Drawing the rest from reference TRBV28 and TRBJ2-1, the complete variable domain is DVKVTQSSRYLVKRTGEKVFLECVQDMDHENMFWYRQDPGLGLRLIYFSYDVKMKEKGDIPEGYSVSREKKERFSLILESASTNQTSMYLCASSLASNEQFFGPGTRLTVL.

The DNA of the CDR3 is TGTGCCAGCAGCGTAGACAGGAGAATGAACACTGAAGCTTTCTTT. This codes for CASSVDRRMNTEAFF. The chain employs TRBV9 and TRBJ1-1; possible D gene TRBD1, 5 bases. The CDR3 sequence is 15 residues long. Trimming pared 0 bases from V and 0 bases from J, leaving 9 bases between. Germline CDR1 is SGDLS and CDR2 is YYNGEE.

J is TRBJ2-1 and V is TRBV29-1; maybe TRBD2 (6 bases). Per the germline V gene, CDR1 is SQVTM and CDR2 is ANQGSEA. The V gene lost 0 bases and the J gene lost 3 bases, with 15 bases spanning the gap. The CDR3 is 16 amino acids. CDR3 in DNA: TGCAGCGTTGAAGATCGGGCGGGAAACCACTACAATGAGCAGTTCTTC. Translating gives CSVEDRAGNHYNEQFF.

The CDR3 loop is CASSPPSGIIRNEQFF. CDR3 nucleotides: TGTGCCAGCTCACCACCGAGCGGGATAATAAGGAATGAGCAGTTCTTC. The chain employs TRBV18 and TRBJ2-1; the match to TRBD2 covers 7 bases. The CDR3 loop spans 16 amino acids. The trim removed 0 bases at V and 7 bases at J, leaving 9 bases unmatched. Germline V gene sequence: CDR1 KGHSH, CDR2 LQKENI.

This chain joins TRBV12-3 or TRBV12-4 and TRBJ1-2; D not resolved. The V gene lost 1 base and the J gene lost 2 bases, with 5 bases spanning the gap. The CDR3 totals 13 residues. The CDR3: CASSLETNYGYTF. CDR3 nucleotides: TGTGCCAGCAGTTTAGAAACAAACTATGGCTACACCTTC.

This rearrangement joins TRBV14 to TRBJ1-1; no clear D. The CDR3 spans 12 residues. V dropped 2 bases and J dropped 8 bases, with 9 bases sitting between them. Germline V gives CDR1 SGHDN, CDR2 FVKESK. The CDR3 bases are TGTGCCAGCAGCCAATCGGCAGGAGAAGCTTTCTTT. It is translated as CASSQSAGEAFF.

The J gene is TRBJ1-3, the V gene TRBV9; D is perhaps TRBD1 (6 bases). The CDR3 is 14 amino acids. Germline V gene lookup returns CDR1 SGDLS and CDR2 YYNGEE. V lost 5 bases and J 4 bases, leaving 13 bases between the germline ends. The CDR3 region has the DNA TGTGCCAGCAGTGTGACAGGTCCCGGAAACACCATATATTTT. Translating it yields CASSVTGPGNTIYF.

The chain couples TRBV6-6 to TRBJ1-4; D gene ambiguous. V was pared by 5 bases and J by 0 bases, with 7 bases between. CDR1 is MNHNY, CDR2 SVGAGI, per germline (reference sequence). The CDR3 contains 14 residues. CDR3 residues: CASSGVATNEKLFF. The CDR3 nucleotides are TGTGCCAGCAGTGGAGTGGCAACTAATGAAAAACTGTTTTTT.

The CDR3 sequence: CASSRRLAGLSDTQYF. The CDR3 DNA is TGTGCCAGCAGCAGACGACTAGCGGGGTTGTCAGATACGCAGTATTTT. This chain uses TRBV7-2 with TRBJ2-3, with 11 positions matching TRBD2. The CDR3 is 16 amino acids. With 5 bases clipped from V and 4 bases from J, the junction kept 8 bases outside the gene matches. Germline values: CDR1 SGHTA, CDR2 FQGNSA. Full variable domain (outside the CDR3, taken from reference TRBV7-2 and TRBJ2-3): GAGVSQSPSNKVTEKGKDVELRCDPISGHTALYWYRQSLGQGLEFLIYFQGNSAPDKSGLPSDRFSAERTGGSVSTLTIQRTQQEDSAVYLCASSRRLAGLSDTQYFGPGTRLTVL.

The chain combines TRBV25-1 with TRBJ1-2; D is unresolved. Germline assignment: CDR1 MGHDK and CDR2 SYGVNS. This CDR3 region has 12 residues. The germline V and J ends were trimmed by 3 bases and 8 bases, with 10 bases remaining between them. Here the CDR3 reads CASSEGGRGYTF. The DNA for the CDR3 is TGTGCCAGCAGTGAGGGAGGTCGGGGCTACACCTTC.

The V call is TRBV18, the J call TRBJ2-5; 11 nucleotides agree with TRBD1. J gave up 7 bases and V 2 bases, and 9 bases lay outside the gene matches. The CDR3 is made up of 16 amino acids. The germline V gene has CDR1 KGHSH and CDR2 LQKENI. The CDR3 DNA reads TGTGCCAGCTCACCATTGGGACAGGGGGATCTGGGGACCCAGTACTTC. This sequence encodes CASSPLGQGDLGTQYF. The full variable domain, its missing parts supplied by reference TRBV18 and TRBJ2-5, is NAGVMQNPRHLVRRRGQEARLRCSPMKGHSHVYWYRQLPEEGLKFMVYLQKENIIDESGMPKERFSAEFPKEGPSILRIQQVVRGDSAAYFCASSPLGQGDLGTQYFGPGTRLLVL.

The rearrangement links TRBV5-8 to TRBJ2-1; D is unclear. CDR1 is SGHTS and CDR2 is YDEGEE in the germline V gene. The length of the CDR3 is 13 residues. V gave up 8 bases and J gave up 6 bases, with 15 bases separating them. CDR3 sequence (DNA): TGTGCCAGTCGATACCGAGGTGGCAATGAGCAGTTCTTC. Its protein is CASRYRGGNEQFF.

The rearrangement joins TRBV11-2 to TRBJ2-5, with TRBD2 identical over 9 bases. J gave up 2 bases and V 2 bases, and 6 bases lay outside the gene matches. Germline CDR1 SGHAT, CDR2 FQNNGV. This CDR3 region has 16 residues. In DNA, the CDR3 is TGTGCCAGCAGCTTACGTAGCGGGAGTGGTCAAGAGACCCAGTACTTC. Amino acids: CASSLRSGSGQETQYF.

The chain employs TRBV6-6 and TRBJ2-1; 8 bases line up with TRBD2. V was clipped by 0 bases and J by 16 bases; unmatched bases: 8. The CDR3 totals 13 residues. Germline lookup yields CDR1 MNHNY and CDR2 SVGAGI (reference sequence). Here the CDR3 reads CASSYSVGGECFF. In DNA form, the CDR3 reads TGTGCCAGCAGTTACTCCGTCGGGGGGGAGTGCTTCTTC.